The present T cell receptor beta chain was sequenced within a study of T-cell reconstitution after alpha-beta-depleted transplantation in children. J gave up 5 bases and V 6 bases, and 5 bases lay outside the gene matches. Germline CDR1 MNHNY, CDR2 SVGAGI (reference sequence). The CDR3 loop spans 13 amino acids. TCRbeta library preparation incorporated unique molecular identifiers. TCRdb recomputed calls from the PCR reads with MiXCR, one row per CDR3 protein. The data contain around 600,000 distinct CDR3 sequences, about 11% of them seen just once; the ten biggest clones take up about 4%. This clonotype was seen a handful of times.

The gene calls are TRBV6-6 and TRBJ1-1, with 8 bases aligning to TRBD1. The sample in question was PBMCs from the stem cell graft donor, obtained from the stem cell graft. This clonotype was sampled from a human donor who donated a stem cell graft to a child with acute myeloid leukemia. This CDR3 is CASRPGGSTEAFF. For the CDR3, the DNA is TGTGCCAGCAGGCCAGGGGGCTCGACTGAAGCTTTCTTT.